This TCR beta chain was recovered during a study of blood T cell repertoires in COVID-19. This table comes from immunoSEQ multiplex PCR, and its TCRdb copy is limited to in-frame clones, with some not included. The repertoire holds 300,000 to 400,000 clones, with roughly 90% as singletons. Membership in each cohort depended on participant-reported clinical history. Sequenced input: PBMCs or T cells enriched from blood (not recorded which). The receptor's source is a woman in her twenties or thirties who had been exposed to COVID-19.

For the CDR3, the DNA is TGTGCCAGCAGCCCCGACAGGGCCTCTGGCTATGGCTACACCTTC. Translation: CASSPDRASGYGYTF. The rearrangement uses TRBV7-2 and TRBJ1-2, with TRBD1 identical over 7 bases. This CDR3 region has 15 residues. CDR1 is SGHTA, CDR2 FQGNSA, per germline. After removal of 5 bases from V and 4 bases from J, the junction contained 10 bases not matched to a gene.